The present T cell receptor beta chain was sequenced within a study of control samples from healthy donors and cancer patients. CDR3 length equals 16 residues. Germline V lookup: CDR1 SGHTA, CDR2 FQGNSA. V was pared by 1 base and J by 0 bases, with 10 bases between. The assay was immunoSEQ multiplex PCR, and TCRdb's table has in-frame clones only and misses some. The profile shows 130,000 or so clones, 90% to 95% of them singletons. The receptor was isolated from a man aged 40-49 years in good health. Material for sequencing was blood. The V and J genes are TRBV7-2 and TRBJ1-3, with D uncertain. CDR3 bases: TGTGCCAGCAGCTTAGTAGCAGGCCTCTCTGGAAACACCATATATTTT. Protein sequence: CASSLVAGLSGNTIYF.